One and the same sample provided the 16 T cell receptor beta chains below, sequenced in a study of CD8+CD57+ T cells in acquired aplastic anemia (dated by TCRdb to 2017 to 2018). The instrument given in TCRdb is Illumina HiSeq 2000. Profiling of TCR beta VDJ combinations and CDR3 sequences used genomic DNA as the template. In TCRdb, the public reads were trimmed at Q25 with fastp and aligned with MiXCR, with productive beta chains retained. Merged by CDR3 protein, the rows form single entries marked with the most common genes and DNA. For this sample there are roughly 190,000 distinct CDR3 sequences; roughly half appear just once. 8% to 10% of the sample goes to the ten largest clones. The patients picked for sequencing were ones in whom flow cytometry had shown an expansion of CD8+CD57+ cells. Source material: sorted CD4+, CD8+, or CD8+CD57+ T cells (not recorded which) from PBMCs. These receptors originate from a human donor with aplastic anemia.

Concerning this clonotype: It may be a read error: a sequence one base away is much more abundant. This chain uses TRBV7-3 with TRBJ2-5, with D unclear. Germline V lookup: CDR1 SGHTA, CDR2 FQGTGA. This CDR3 contains 14 residues. CDR3 bases: TGTGCCAGCAGCTTATCGGAAATGTTACGGACCCGGTACTTC. This codes for CASSLSEMLRTRYF.

This clonotype has a count of ten or more. The rearrangement links TRBV4-3 to TRBJ2-7; D perhaps matches TRBD1 (6 bases). V was trimmed by 0 bases and J by 5 bases, leaving 11 bases between them. There are 14 residues in the CDR3. From germline, CDR1 is LGHNA and CDR2 YSLEER. In DNA, the CDR3 is TGCGCCAGCAGCCAAGACCACAGGGCCGACGAGCAGTACTTC. This sequence encodes CASSQDHRADEQYF.

The CDR3 DNA is TGTGCCATCAGTGAGTCGTCCAGGGGGGTTTCACCCCTCCACTTT. This translates into CAISESSRGVSPLHF. The V and J genes are TRBV10-3 and TRBJ1-6; TRBD1 matches at 7 bases. Germline lookup yields CDR1 ENHRY and CDR2 SYGVKD. The V segment lost 0 bases and the J segment 9 bases; nucleotides outside the gene matches: 5. The CDR3 sequence is 15 residues long.

In regard to this clonotype: Since a much larger clone is just one base distant, this may be a read error. The chain uses TRBV6-5 and TRBJ2-6; D is unresolved. The CDR3 extends over 16 amino acids. From germline, CDR1 is MNHEY and CDR2 SVGAGI. The CDR3 spells CASSHSVYSGANVLTF. CDR3 bases: TGTGCCAGCAGTCACTCGGTCTACTCTGGGGCCAACGTCCTGACTTTC.

This clonotype has a count of ten or more. The chain is built from TRBV6-4 and TRBJ2-7; D might be TRBD1 (6 bases). CDR1 and CDR2 from the germline V gene are MRHNA and SNTAGT. The V and J ends lost 6 bases and 4 bases respectively, with 13 bases between them. The CDR3 has 13 residues. Written as DNA, the CDR3 is TGTGCCAGCAGACACGACCAGGGGTACGAGCAGTACTTC. Amino acids: CASRHDQGYEQYF.

This clonotype occurred a few times. This chain connects TRBV15 to TRBJ1-2; D is unresolved. Germline-derived CDR1 and CDR2 are LNHNV and YYDKDF (reference sequence). Trimming shortened V by 1 base and J by 4 bases, and 7 bases separated the two germline ends. The CDR3 has 13 residues. CDR3 sequence (DNA): TGTGCCACCAGCAGAGGGCAGAGCTATGGCTACACCTTC. This translates into CATSRGQSYGYTF. Full variable domain (outside the CDR3, taken from reference TRBV15 and TRBJ1-2): DAMVIQNPRYQVTQFGKPVTLSCSQTLNHNVMYWYQQKSSQAPKLLFHYYDKDFNNEADTPDNFQSRRPNTSFCFLDIRSPGLGDTAMYLCATSRGQSYGYTFGSGTRLTVV.

The CDR3 DNA follows: TGTGCCAGCTCATGGACAGATAGCAATCAGCCCCAGCATTTT. Protein: CASSWTDSNQPQHF. The V and J genes are TRBV2 and TRBJ1-5, with a tentative D call TRBD1 (6 bases). Trimming removed 8 bases from V and 0 bases from J, with 11 bases in between. This CDR3 spans 14 amino acids. CDR1 and CDR2 (germline): SNHLY, FYNNEI.

The gene calls are TRBV6-5 and TRBJ2-7; D could derive from TRBD1 or TRBD2 (7 bases each). Trimming cost V 2 bases and J 4 bases, with 12 bases left between them. The CDR3 is 14 residues long. The germline V gene encodes CDR1 MNHEY and CDR2 SVGAGI. CDR3 bases: TGTGCCAGCAGTTACGGGCAGGGGGGGTACGAGCAGTACTTC. This translates into CASSYGQGGYEQYF.

The chain combines TRBV19 with TRBJ2-7; D gene ambiguous. Trimming took off 10 bases at V and 6 bases at J, with 19 bases between the two ends. The length of the CDR3 is 13 residues. CDR1 and CDR2 (germline): LNHDA, SQIVND (reference sequence). CDR3 region: CATTPSNMGEQYF. CDR3 bases: TGTGCCACGACTCCCTCGAATATGGGCGAGCAGTACTTC. Full variable domain (rest looked up from reference TRBV19 and TRBJ2-7): DGGITQSPKYLFRKEGQNVTLSCEQNLNHDAMYWYRQDPGQGLRLIYYSQIVNDFQKGDIAEGYSVSREKKESFPLTVTSAQKNPTAFYLCATTPSNMGEQYFGPGTRLTVT.

This chain uses TRBV7-9 with TRBJ2-2, with TRBD2 matching 7 bases. V shed 3 bases and J 8 bases; nucleotides not matched to a gene: 0. The CDR3 sequence is 12 residues long. Germline V gene lookup returns CDR1 SEHNR and CDR2 FQNEAQ (reference sequence). CDR3: CASSFGGGELFF. The CDR3 region has the DNA TGTGCCAGCAGCTTCGGGGGGGGGGAGCTGTTTTTT.

In the case of this clonotype: A much more abundant neighbour one base away suggests this may be a read error. The rearrangement joins TRBV5-1 to TRBJ1-5; no definite D call. The CDR3 has 15 residues. In germline, CDR1 is SGHRS, CDR2 YFSETQ. V was shortened by 0 bases and J by 5 bases, with 12 bases between the two germline ends. CDR3 DNA: TGCGCCAGCAGCTTGGGGTTCGATGGAGATCAGCCCCAGCATTTT. Encoded protein: CASSLGFDGDQPQHF.

With regard to this clonotype: A much larger clone sits a single nucleotide away, making a read error possible. The rearrangement links TRBV5-1 to TRBJ1-4, with 8 bases that match TRBD1. The CDR3 totals 14 residues. Germline trimming cut 7 bases from V and 7 bases from J; bases unmatched to any gene: 9. Germline loops: CDR1 SGHRS, CDR2 YFSETQ. The CDR3, as DNA: TGCGCCAGCGGCCCGGACAGGGAGGGTGAAAAACTGTTTTTT. Translated: CASGPDREGEKLFF. Supplemented by reference TRBV5-1 and TRBJ1-4, the full variable domain reads KAGVTQTPRYLIKTRGQQVTLSCSPISGHRSVSWYQQTPGQGLQFLFEYFSETQRNKGNFPGRFSGRQFSNSRSEMNVSTLELGDSALYLCASGPDREGEKLFFGSGTQLSVL.

This clonotype was seen only a few times. The chain carries TRBV2 and TRBJ2-1; D may match TRBD1 or TRBD2 (6 bases each). The V end was cut by 1 base, the J end by 6 bases, with 10 bases between. CDR3 length equals 14 residues. Germline CDR1 is SNHLY and CDR2 is FYNNEI. The CDR3 here is CASSEVGGPNEQFF. The CDR3 nucleotides read TGTGCCAGCAGTGAAGTCGGGGGCCCCAATGAGCAGTTCTTC.

In this sample, this clonotype turned up many times. This chain connects TRBV10-3 to TRBJ2-2, with TRBD2 as a possible D gene (5 bases). The CDR3 sequence is 13 residues long. V lost 3 bases and J 7 bases, leaving 9 bases between the germline ends. Germline V gives CDR1 ENHRY, CDR2 SYGVKD. CDR3 bases: TGTGCCATCAGTGACGAGGGCTACGGGGAGCTGTTTTTT. Translated, it gives CAISDEGYGELFF.

The V call is TRBV4-3, the J call TRBJ2-7, with a tentative D call TRBD2 (7 bases). Deletions cut 8 bases from V and 3 bases from J, with 20 bases between. The CDR3 sequence is 15 residues long. The V gene's germline CDR1 is LGHNA and CDR2 YSLEER. CDR3 sequence: CASSTTGGGIYEQYF. For the CDR3, the DNA is TGCGCCAGCTCAACTACTGGCGGGGGCATCTACGAGCAGTACTTC.

In its sample, this clonotype was seen many times. This CDR3 is CASSDDRASQPQHF. The CDR3 nucleotides read TGTGCCAGCAGTGACGACAGGGCATCTCAGCCCCAGCATTTT. The V and J genes are TRBV12-3 or TRBV12-4 and TRBJ1-5; 7 nucleotides align to TRBD1. V lost 5 bases to trimming and J lost 6 bases; unmatched junction nucleotides: 7. CDR3 size: 14 residues.